This TCR beta chain was profiled in a study of Graves' ophthalmopathy and Graves' hyperthyroidism. On the study more broadly: Hyperthyroidism was classified as stable if no ophthalmopathy occurred within 18 months of follow-up.

This clonotype showed up many times. Amplifying from RNA transcripts, the study obtained TCR beta CDR3 regions. The authors performed first-round RT-PCR with HTBI primers and then a second-round multiplex PCR. A single record per CDR3 protein comes from TCRdb applying MiXCR to the multiplex PCR reads. The sample lists 500,000 to 600,000 distinct CDR3 sequences, under 40% occurring once. Trimming shortened V by 3 bases and J by 5 bases, and 8 bases separated the two germline ends. This CDR3 has 12 amino acids. Germline lookup yields CDR1 PRHDT and CDR2 FYEKMQ (reference sequence). Diagnosis used clinical symptoms, serum thyroxine, TRAb, thyroid ultrasound and orbital computed tomography.

The chain carries TRBV13 and TRBJ2-7, with D maybe TRBD1 (5 bases). This TCR derives from an adult man with Graves' hyperthyroidism. The sequencing input was peripheral blood or thyroid tissue (not recorded which). CDR3: CASSFDSDEQYF. The CDR3 DNA follows: TGTGCCAGCAGCTTCGACAGTGACGAGCAGTACTTC. The full variable domain, rest sourced from reference TRBV13 and TRBJ2-7, is AAGVIQSPRHLIKEKRETATLKCYPIPRHDTVYWYQQGPGQDPQFLISFYEKMQSDKGSIPDRFSAQQFSDYHSELNMSSLELGDSALYFCASSFDSDEQYFGPGTRLTVT.